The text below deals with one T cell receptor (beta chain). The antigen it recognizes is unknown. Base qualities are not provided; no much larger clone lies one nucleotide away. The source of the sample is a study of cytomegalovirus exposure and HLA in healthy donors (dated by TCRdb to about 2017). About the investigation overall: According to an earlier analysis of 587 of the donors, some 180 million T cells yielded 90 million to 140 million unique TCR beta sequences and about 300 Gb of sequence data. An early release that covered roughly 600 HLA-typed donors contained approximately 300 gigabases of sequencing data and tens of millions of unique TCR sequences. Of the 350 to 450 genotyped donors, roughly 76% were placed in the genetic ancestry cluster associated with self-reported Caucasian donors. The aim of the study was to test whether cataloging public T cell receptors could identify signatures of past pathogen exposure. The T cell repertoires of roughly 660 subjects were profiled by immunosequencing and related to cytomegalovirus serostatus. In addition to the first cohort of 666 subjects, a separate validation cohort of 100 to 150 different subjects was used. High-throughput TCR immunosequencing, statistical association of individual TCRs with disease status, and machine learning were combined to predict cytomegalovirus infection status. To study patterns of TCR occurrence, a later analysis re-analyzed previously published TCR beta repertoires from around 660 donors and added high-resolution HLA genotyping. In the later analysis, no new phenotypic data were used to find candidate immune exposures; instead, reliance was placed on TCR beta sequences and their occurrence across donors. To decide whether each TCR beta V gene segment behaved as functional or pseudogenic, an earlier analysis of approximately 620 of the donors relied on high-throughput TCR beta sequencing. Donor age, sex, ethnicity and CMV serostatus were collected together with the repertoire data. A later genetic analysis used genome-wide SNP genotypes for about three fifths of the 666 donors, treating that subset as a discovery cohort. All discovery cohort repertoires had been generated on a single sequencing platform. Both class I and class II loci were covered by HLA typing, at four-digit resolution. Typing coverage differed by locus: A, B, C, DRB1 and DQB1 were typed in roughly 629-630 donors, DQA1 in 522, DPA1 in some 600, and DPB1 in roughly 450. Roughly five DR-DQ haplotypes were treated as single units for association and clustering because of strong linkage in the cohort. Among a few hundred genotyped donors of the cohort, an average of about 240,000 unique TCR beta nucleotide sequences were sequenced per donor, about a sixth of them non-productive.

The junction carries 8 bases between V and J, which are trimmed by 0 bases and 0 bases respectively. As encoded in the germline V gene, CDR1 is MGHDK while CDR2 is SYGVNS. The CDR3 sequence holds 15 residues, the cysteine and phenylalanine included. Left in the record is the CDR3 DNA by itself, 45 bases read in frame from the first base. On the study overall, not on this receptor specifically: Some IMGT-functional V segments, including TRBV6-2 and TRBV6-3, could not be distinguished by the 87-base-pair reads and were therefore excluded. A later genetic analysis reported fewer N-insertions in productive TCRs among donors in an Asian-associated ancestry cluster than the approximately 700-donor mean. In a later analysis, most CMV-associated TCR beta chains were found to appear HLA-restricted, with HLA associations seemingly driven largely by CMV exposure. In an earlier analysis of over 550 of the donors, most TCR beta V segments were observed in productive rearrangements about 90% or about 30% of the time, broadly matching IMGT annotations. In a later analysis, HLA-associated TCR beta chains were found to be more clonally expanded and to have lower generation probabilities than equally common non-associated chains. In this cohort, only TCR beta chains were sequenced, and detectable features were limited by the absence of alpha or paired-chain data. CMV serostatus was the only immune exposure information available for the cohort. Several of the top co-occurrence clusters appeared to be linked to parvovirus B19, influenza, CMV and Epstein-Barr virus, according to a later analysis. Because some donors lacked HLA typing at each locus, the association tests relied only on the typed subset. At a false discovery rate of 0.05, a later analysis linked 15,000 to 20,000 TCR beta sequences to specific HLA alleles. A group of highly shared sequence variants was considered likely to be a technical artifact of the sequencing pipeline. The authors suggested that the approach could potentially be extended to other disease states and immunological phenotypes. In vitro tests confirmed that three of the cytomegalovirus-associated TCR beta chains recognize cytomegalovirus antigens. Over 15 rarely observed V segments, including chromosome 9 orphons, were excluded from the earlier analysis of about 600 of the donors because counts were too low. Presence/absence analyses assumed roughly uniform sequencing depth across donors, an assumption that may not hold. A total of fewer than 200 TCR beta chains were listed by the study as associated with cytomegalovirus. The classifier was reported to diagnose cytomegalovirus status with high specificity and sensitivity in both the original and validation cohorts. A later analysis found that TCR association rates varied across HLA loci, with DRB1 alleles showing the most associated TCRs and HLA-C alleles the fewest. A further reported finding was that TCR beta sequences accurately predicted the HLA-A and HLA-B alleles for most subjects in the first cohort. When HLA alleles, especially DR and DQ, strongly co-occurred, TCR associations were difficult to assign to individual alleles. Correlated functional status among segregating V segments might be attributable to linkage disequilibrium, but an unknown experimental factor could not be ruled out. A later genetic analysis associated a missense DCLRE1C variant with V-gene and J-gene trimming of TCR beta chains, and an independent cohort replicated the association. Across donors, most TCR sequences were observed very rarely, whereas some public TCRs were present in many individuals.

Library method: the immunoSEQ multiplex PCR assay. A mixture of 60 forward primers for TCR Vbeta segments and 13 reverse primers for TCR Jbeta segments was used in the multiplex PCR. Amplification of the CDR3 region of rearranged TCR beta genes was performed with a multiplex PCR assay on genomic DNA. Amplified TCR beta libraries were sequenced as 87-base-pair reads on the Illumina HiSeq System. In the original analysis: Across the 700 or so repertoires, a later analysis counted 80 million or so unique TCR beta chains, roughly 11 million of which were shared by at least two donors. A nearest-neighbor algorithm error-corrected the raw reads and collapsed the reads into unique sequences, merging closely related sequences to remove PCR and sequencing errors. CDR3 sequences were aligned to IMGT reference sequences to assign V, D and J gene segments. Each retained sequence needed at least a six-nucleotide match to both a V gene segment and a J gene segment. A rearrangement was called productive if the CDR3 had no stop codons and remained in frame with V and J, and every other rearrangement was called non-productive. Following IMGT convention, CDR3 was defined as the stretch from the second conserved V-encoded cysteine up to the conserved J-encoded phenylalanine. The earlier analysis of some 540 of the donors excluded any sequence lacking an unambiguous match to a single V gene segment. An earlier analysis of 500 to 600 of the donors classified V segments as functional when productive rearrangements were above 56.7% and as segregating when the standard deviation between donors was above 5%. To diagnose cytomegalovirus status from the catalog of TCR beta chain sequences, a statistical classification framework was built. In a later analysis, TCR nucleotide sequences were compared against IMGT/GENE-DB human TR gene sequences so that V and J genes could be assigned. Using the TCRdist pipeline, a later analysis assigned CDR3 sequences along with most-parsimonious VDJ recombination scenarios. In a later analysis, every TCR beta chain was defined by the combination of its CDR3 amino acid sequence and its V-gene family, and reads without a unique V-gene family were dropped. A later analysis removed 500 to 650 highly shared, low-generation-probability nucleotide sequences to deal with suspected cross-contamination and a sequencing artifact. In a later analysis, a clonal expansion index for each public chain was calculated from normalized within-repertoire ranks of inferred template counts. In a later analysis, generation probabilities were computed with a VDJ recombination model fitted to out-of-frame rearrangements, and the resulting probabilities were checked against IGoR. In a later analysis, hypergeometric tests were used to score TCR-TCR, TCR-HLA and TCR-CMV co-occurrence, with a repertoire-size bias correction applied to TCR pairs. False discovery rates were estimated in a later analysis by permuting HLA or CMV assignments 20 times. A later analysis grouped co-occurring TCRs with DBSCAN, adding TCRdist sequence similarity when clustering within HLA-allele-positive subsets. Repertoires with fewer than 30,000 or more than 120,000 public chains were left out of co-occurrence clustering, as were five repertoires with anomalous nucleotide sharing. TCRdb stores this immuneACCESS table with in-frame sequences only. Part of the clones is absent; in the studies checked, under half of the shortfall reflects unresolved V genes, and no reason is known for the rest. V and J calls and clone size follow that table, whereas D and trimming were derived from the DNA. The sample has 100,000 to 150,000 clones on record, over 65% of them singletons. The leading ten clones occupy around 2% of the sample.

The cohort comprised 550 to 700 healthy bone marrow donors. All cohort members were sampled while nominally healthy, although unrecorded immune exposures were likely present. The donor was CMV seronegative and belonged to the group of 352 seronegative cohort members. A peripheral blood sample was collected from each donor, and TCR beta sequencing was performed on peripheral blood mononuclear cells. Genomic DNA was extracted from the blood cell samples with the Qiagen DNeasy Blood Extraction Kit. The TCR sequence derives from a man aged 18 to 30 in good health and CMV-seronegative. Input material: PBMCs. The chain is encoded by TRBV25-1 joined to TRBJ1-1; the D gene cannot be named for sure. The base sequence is TGTGCCAGCAGTGAATATCGGGTCATGAACACTGAAGCTTTCTTT. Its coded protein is CASSEYRVMNTEAFF.